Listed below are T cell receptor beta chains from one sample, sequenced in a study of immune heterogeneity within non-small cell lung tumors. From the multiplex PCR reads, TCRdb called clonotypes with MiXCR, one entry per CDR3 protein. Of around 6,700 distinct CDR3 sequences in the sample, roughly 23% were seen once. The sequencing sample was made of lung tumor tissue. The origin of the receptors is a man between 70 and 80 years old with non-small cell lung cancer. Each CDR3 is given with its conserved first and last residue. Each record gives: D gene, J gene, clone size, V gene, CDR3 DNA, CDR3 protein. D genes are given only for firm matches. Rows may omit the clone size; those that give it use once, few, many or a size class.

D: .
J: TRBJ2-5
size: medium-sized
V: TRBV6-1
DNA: TGTGCCAGCAGTGAACTCGGGGGCCGGGGGGAAGAGACCCAGTACTTC
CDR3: CASSELGGRGEETQYF

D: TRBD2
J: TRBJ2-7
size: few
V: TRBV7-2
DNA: TGTGCCAGCAGCTCACGACGGGGAGGGTGGGGAGAGCAGTACTTC
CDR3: CASSSRRGGWGEQYF

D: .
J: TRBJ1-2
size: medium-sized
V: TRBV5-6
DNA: TGTGCCAGCAGCTTGGATTTGGAGGCTCGGGTCACCTTC
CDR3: CASSLDLEARVTF

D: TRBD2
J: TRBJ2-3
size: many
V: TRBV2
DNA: TGTGCCAGCAGCGGACTAGCGGGGGCTACGCAGTATTTT
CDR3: CASSGLAGATQYF

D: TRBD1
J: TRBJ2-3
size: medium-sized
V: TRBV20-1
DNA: TGCAGTGCTAGTGACGGGACAGGAGACGCAGATACGCAGTATTTT
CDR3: CSASDGTGDADTQYF

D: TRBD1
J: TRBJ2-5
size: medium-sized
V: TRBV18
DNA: TGTGCCAGCTCACCACAGGGCAGGGGGCATCCGCAAGAGACCCAGTACTTC
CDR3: CASSPQGRGHPQETQYF

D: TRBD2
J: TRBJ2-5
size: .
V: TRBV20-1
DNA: TGCAGTGCTAAGGAGCGGGAGGGCCTGGAAGAGACCCAGTACTTC
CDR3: CSAKEREGLEETQYF

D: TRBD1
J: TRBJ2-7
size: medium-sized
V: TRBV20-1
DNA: TGCAGTGCCCTCGGACAGGGGTCGCGCGAGCAGTACTTC
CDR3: CSALGQGSREQYF

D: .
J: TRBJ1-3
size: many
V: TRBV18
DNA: TGTGCCAGCTCACCATTGGGCAGGGTCAGCTCTGGAAACACCATATATTTT
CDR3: CASSPLGRVSSGNTIYF

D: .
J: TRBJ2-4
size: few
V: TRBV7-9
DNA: TGTGCCAGCAGACCAGCTCTAGGGAGGTCGTTTTTGGCCAAAAACATTCAGTACTTC
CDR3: CASRPALGRSFLAKNIQYF

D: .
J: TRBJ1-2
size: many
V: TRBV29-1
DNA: TGCAGCGTTGAGGCAGGGTCCTCCTATGGCTACACCTTC
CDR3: CSVEAGSSYGYTF

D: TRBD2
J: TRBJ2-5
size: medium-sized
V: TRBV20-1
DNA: TGCAGTGCTGAGGGACTAGCGGGAGGGCTCGCCGAGACCCAGTACTTC
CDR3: CSAEGLAGGLAETQYF

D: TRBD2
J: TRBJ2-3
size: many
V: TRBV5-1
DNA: TGCGCCAGCAGCTTGGTCGGGGGGGCGGCAGATACGCAGTATTTT
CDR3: CASSLVGGAADTQYF

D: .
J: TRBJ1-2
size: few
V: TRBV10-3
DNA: TGTGCCATCATGGCGCCAGGGGCCTATGGCTACACCTTC
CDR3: CAIMAPGAYGYTF